Only a few counts were recorded for the clone carrying this T cell receptor (beta chain). The target antigen is unknown. The CDR3 runs 11 residues. The V and J ends lost 5 bases and 4 bases respectively, with 5 bases between them. One entry per CDR3 protein results from TCRdb running MiXCR on the 5' RACE reads. Of fewer than 250,000 distinct CDR3 sequences in the sample, 30% to 40% were seen once. This entry comes from a study of CD8 T cells in ankylosing spondylitis. Study results and limitations: The disease-linked clones had a CD8+ phenotype and low blood frequencies.

This chain connects TRBV12-3 or TRBV12-4 to TRBJ1-1; no firm D call. Sequencing used blood, either unsorted or a sorted T cell fraction (not recorded which). This clonotype was sampled from a male donor with ankylosing spondylitis or in good health (not recorded which). The chain's CDR3 is CASSRTTEAFF. The CDR3 DNA is TGTGCCAGCAGTCGTACCACTGAAGCTTTCTTT.